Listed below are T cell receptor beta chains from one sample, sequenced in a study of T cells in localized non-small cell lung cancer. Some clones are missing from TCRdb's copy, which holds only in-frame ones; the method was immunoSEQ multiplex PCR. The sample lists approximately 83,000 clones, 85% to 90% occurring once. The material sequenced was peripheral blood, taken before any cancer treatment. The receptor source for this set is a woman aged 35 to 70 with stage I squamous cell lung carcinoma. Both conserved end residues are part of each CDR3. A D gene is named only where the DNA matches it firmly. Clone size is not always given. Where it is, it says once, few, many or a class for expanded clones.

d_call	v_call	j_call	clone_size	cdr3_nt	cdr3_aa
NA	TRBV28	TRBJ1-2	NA	TGTGCCAGCAGTTTTTTAGATGGCTACACCTTC	CASSFLDGYTF
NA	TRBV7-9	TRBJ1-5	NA	TGTGCCAGCAGCTTTTCTCAGGACCAGCCCCAGCATTTT	CASSFSQDQPQHF
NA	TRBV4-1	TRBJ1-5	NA	TGCGCCAGCAGCCAAGACGCAGGTGGGTATCAGCCCCAGCATTTT	CASSQDAGGYQPQHF
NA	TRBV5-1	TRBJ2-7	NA	TGCGCCAGCAGCTTGACAGGTGTCACCTACGAGCAGTACTTC	CASSLTGVTYEQYF
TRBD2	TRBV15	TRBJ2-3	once	TGTGCCACCAGCAGAGGGGTTTCCGGGGGGGCGAGGGATACGCAGTATTTT	CATSRGVSGGARDTQYF
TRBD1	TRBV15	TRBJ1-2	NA	TGTGCCACCAGCCCCCGGGACAGTCATGGCTACACCTTC	CATSPRDSHGYTF
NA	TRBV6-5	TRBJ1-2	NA	TGTGCCAGCAGTCTAACAGGCCCTAACTATGGCTACACCTTC	CASSLTGPNYGYTF
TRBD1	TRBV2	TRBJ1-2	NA	TGTGCCAGCAGTGCCCGAGGGGGCGCAAATTATGGCTACACCTTC	CASSARGGANYGYTF
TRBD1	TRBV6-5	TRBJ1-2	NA	TGTGCCAGCAGACCCCCCGGGACAGGGCGAAGTGGCTACACCTTC	CASRPPGTGRSGYTF
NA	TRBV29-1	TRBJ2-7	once	TGCAGCGTTGAGATAACCTACGAGCAGTACTTC	CSVEITYEQYF
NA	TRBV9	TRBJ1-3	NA	TGTGCCAGCAGCGTAGATGGGGGAAGAAACACCATATATTTT	CASSVDGGRNTIYF
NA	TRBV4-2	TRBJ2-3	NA	TGTGCCAGCAGCCCCCCCACAGATACGCAGTATTTT	CASSPPTDTQYF
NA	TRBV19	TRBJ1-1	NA	TGTGCCAGTAGTCCTTCAGGGGACGCTGAAGCTTTCTTT	CASSPSGDAEAFF
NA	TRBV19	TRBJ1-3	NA	TGTGCCAGTAGTATAGCCCTTCCATCATCTGGAAACACCATATATTTT	CASSIALPSSGNTIYF